Following are 27 T cell receptor beta chains from one sample sequenced in a study of blood T cell repertoires in COVID-19. Libraries were prepared by immunoSEQ multiplex PCR; TCRdb keeps only in-frame clonotypes and omits some of them. This repertoire shows 70,000 to 95,000 clones, 75% to 85% found once; its top ten account for roughly an eighth. Sequenced material: peripheral blood. All receptors derive from a human donor in a cohort sampled during active COVID-19.

This chain uses TRBV7-8 with TRBJ2-3; maybe TRBD2 (5 bases). V dropped 5 bases and J dropped 6 bases, with 18 bases sitting between them. CDR3 length: 15 amino acids. Germline loops: CDR1 SGHVS, CDR2 FQNEAQ. In nucleotides, the CDR3 is TGTGCCAGCAGCCTTAAGTGGGGAGTCGCTGATACGCAGTATTTT. Protein sequence: CASSLKWGVADTQYF.

The gene calls are TRBV5-1 and TRBJ2-2; the match to TRBD1 covers 8 bases. Germline trimming cut 7 bases from V and 2 bases from J; bases unmatched to any gene: 10. Looked up from germline, CDR1 is SGHRS and CDR2 is YFSETQ. The CDR3 runs to 16 residues. The CDR3 DNA follows: TGCGCCAGCCGGCCCTCGGGACAGGCTAACACCGGGGAGCTGTTTTTT. Its translation: CASRPSGQANTGELFF.

The chain recombines TRBV9 with TRBJ1-1; D call uncertain. The CDR3 runs 13 residues. Germline assignment: CDR1 SGDLS and CDR2 YYNGEE. The V end lost 2 bases, the J end lost 3 bases, and 8 bases lay between the germline ends. DNA for the CDR3: TGTGCCAGCAGCGTCGCCTTAGACACTGAAGCTTTCTTT. Protein product: CASSVALDTEAFF.

The chain carries TRBV19 and TRBJ1-2, with D perhaps TRBD1 (5 bases). The CDR3 is 13 amino acids. The V and J ends lost 8 bases and 6 bases respectively, with 16 bases between them. Germline V gene lookup returns CDR1 LNHDA and CDR2 SQIVND (reference sequence). The CDR3 sequence is CASESRQRDGYTF. CDR3 DNA sequence: TGTGCCAGTGAGAGCCGACAGCGAGATGGCTACACCTTC.

This rearrangement joins TRBV6-5 to TRBJ2-7; 10 bases are shared with TRBD2. There are 15 residues in the CDR3. V lost 7 bases and J lost 6; bases outside the gene matches: 12. Germline CDR1 MNHEY, CDR2 SVGAGI. CDR3 amino acids: CASIPGIAGGSEQYF. The DNA of the CDR3 is TGTGCCAGCATTCCGGGAATAGCGGGGGGCAGCGAGCAGTACTTC.

The rearrangement links TRBV7-2 to TRBJ1-4; TRBD1 matches 7 bases. Germline loops: CDR1 SGHTA, CDR2 FQGNSA. The CDR3 runs to 14 residues. V lost 5 bases and J lost 8; bases outside the gene matches: 8. As DNA, the CDR3 is TGTGCCAGCAGCGTGGACAGGAGAACCGAAAAACTGTTTTTT. This encodes CASSVDRRTEKLFF. Variable domain in full (rest from reference TRBV7-2 and TRBJ1-4): GAGVSQSPSNKVTEKGKDVELRCDPISGHTALYWYRQSLGQGLEFLIYFQGNSAPDKSGLPSDRFSAERTGGSVSTLTIQRTQQEDSAVYLCASSVDRRTEKLFFGSGTQLSVL.

J is TRBJ1-1 and V is TRBV7-2; possibly TRBD1 for D (5 bases). This CDR3 region has 13 residues. Germline-derived CDR1 and CDR2 are SGHTA and FQGNSA. V was trimmed by 2 bases and J by 4 bases, leaving 8 bases between them. CDR3 nucleotide sequence: TGTGCCAGCAGCTTAAGACAGCTCACTGAAGCTTTCTTT. Translating gives CASSLRQLTEAFF.

The chain combines TRBV7-9 with TRBJ1-1; tentatively, D is TRBD1 (5 bases). Germline CDR1 is SEHNR and CDR2 is FQNEAQ (reference sequence). The CDR3 is 13 amino acids. The V end was cut by 5 bases, the J end by 3 bases, with 10 bases between. The CDR3 nucleotides are TGTGCCAGCAGCCCCCGACAGTACACTGAAGCTTTCTTT. Translating it yields CASSPRQYTEAFF.

This clone came up once. This chain joins TRBV20-1 and TRBJ1-4; tentatively, D is TRBD1 (6 bases). In germline, CDR1 is DFQATT, CDR2 SNEGSKA (reference sequence). The CDR3 has 16 residues. With 3 bases removed from V and 4 bases from J, the gap between germline ends came to 18 bases. This CDR3 is CSASPRQERFNEKLFF. The CDR3 DNA reads TGCAGTGCTAGTCCAAGACAGGAAAGATTTAATGAAAAACTGTTTTTT.

The CDR3: CATSERRPTDTQYF. For the CDR3, the DNA is TGTGCCACCAGTGAAAGGAGACCCACAGATACGCAGTATTTT. This chain joins TRBV24-1 and TRBJ2-3, with D hard to call. CDR3 size: 14 residues. V shed 4 bases and J shed 2 bases, with 9 bases lying between them. In germline, CDR1 is KGHDR, CDR2 SFDVKD.

The J gene is TRBJ1-6, the V gene TRBV30; D not certain. V was shortened by 4 bases and J by 7 bases, with 14 bases between the two germline ends. This CDR3 comprises 14 residues. In germline, CDR1 is GTSNPN, CDR2 SVGIG (reference sequence). The CDR3 nucleotides read TGTGCCTGGACCGGGGAGGTGTGGAATTCACCCCTCCACTTT. Residues: CAWTGEVWNSPLHF.

The genes are TRBV5-4 and TRBJ1-2; 7 bases match TRBD1. CDR1 and CDR2 (germline): SGHNT, YYREEE (reference sequence). V lost 3 bases and J lost 2; bases outside the gene matches: 10. CDR3 length: 16 residues. CDR3: CASSSPSGQSNYGYTF. The CDR3 DNA reads TGTGCCAGCAGCTCCCCTTCGGGACAGTCAAACTATGGCTACACCTTC.

This clone came up many times. The V call is TRBV6-4, the J call TRBJ2-1; 10 nucleotides line up with TRBD2. Trimming took 0 bases from V and 6 from J; bases not matched to a gene: 8. Germline V lookup: CDR1 MRHNA, CDR2 SNTAGT. The CDR3 sequence is 17 residues long. Here the CDR3 DNA reads TGTGCCAGCAGTGACTCGACCAGCGGGGGGGCCGTCAATGAGCAGTTCTTC. It codes for CASSDSTSGGAVNEQFF.

This sequence joins TRBV7-2 and TRBJ2-3; 8 bases match TRBD1. Germline lookup yields CDR1 SGHTA and CDR2 FQGNSA. Unmatched junction bases numbered 0, after V lost 4 bases and J lost 3 bases. The CDR3 covers 13 residues. CDR3 amino acids: CASSWTGTDTQYF. CDR3 coding DNA: TGTGCCAGCAGCTGGACAGGGACAGATACGCAGTATTTT.

A few counts support this clone. The chain recombines TRBV7-9 with TRBJ1-6, with TRBD1 identical over 7 bases. This CDR3 has 17 amino acids. In germline, CDR1 is SEHNR, CDR2 FQNEAQ (reference sequence). Trimming took 4 bases from V and 1 from J; bases not matched to a gene: 7. This chain's CDR3 is CASSSPQGGSYNSPLHF. CDR3 DNA sequence: TGTGCCAGCAGCTCCCCGCAGGGGGGATCCTATAATTCACCCCTCCACTTT. The full variable domain, in which reference TRBV7-9 and TRBJ1-6 provide the parts outside the CDR3, is DTGVSQNPRHKITKRGQNVTFRCDPISEHNRLYWYRQTLGQGPEFLTYFQNEAQLEKSRLLSDRFSAERPKGSFSTLEIQRTEQGDSAMYLCASSSPQGGSYNSPLHFGNGTRLTVT.

This sequence joins TRBV28 and TRBJ2-7; 9 bases fit TRBD2. In germline, CDR1 is MDHEN, CDR2 SYDVKM. The CDR3 runs to 15 residues. Trimming took 5 bases from V and 2 from J; bases not matched to a gene: 7. The CDR3 spells CASSPPGGGAYEQYF. The CDR3 DNA is TGTGCCAGCAGTCCCCCTGGCGGGGGGGCCTACGAGCAGTACTTC.

The chain links TRBV19 to TRBJ1-5, with a possible D match to TRBD1 (5 bases). Germline V gene lookup returns CDR1 LNHDA and CDR2 SQIVND (reference sequence). Trimming removed 1 base from V and 5 bases from J, with 15 bases in between. The CDR3 extends over 16 amino acids. CDR3 nucleotide sequence: TGTGCCAGTAGTATAGCGACCCGGGGGACTGATCAGCCCCAGCATTTT. Translated, it gives CASSIATRGTDQPQHF.

This clone was detected ten times or more. The genes are TRBV2 and TRBJ2-3; TRBD2 matches 13 bases. V dropped 10 bases and J dropped 4; count of bases not matched to a gene: 11. The length of the CDR3 is 16 residues. Germline lookup yields CDR1 SNHLY and CDR2 FYNNEI. The CDR3, as DNA: TGTGCCACCAGACCGGGGACTAGCGGGGCCTCAGATACGCAGTATTTT. Amino acid sequence: CATRPGTSGASDTQYF.

The rearrangement uses TRBV19 and TRBJ1-4, with D maybe TRBD1 (6 bases). The germline V gene has CDR1 LNHDA and CDR2 SQIVND (reference sequence). With 5 bases removed from V and 4 bases from J, the gap between germline ends came to 17 bases. This CDR3 comprises 16 residues. CDR3 region: CASSSPGTRSNEKLFF. The CDR3 region has the DNA TGTGCCAGTAGTTCCCCCGGGACACGAAGTAATGAAAAACTGTTTTTT.

This chain joins TRBV5-4 and TRBJ2-5; D may be TRBD1 (6 bases). Germline lookup yields CDR1 SGHNT and CDR2 YYREEE (reference sequence). V lost 1 base and J lost 4, with 14 bases in between. The CDR3 sequence is 15 residues long. CDR3 nucleotide sequence: TGTGCCAGCAGCTTGTTTGGGGGCCCGGGAGAGACCCAGTACTTC. Protein product: CASSLFGGPGETQYF.

This chain links TRBV5-4 with TRBJ1-2; 7 positions match TRBD1. The J segment lost 8 bases and the V segment lost 4 bases, leaving 8 bases of the junction unmatched. The germline CDR1 and CDR2 sequences are SGHNT and YYREEE (reference sequence). The CDR3 is made up of 13 amino acids. The CDR3 DNA sequence: TGTGCCAGCAGCCCCGACAGGGAGGCAGGCTACACCTTC. It specifies CASSPDREAGYTF.

About this clone: Sequence at one end of the junction differs from germline and may be a read error. The V gene is TRBV7-7, the J gene TRBJ2-1; 10 bases map to TRBD2. The germline V gene has CDR1 SSHAT and CDR2 FNYEAQ (reference sequence). The CDR3 consists of 19 residues. The CDR3 nucleotides are TGTGCTAGCAGCCCCTTAATAGCGGGGGGCGCCTCGGGGTACAATGAGCAGTTCTTC. It encodes CASSPLIAGGASGYNEQFF.

The chain uses TRBV18 and TRBJ1-5; 8 positions match TRBD1. CDR1 KGHSH and CDR2 LQKENI come from the germline V gene. The V gene end was trimmed by 5 bases and the J gene end by 5 bases; junction bases not matched to a gene: 5. This CDR3 is built from 14 residues. CDR3 sequence (DNA): TGTGCCAGCTCAGCCGGGACAGGTTATCAGCCCCAGCATTTT. Translating gives CASSAGTGYQPQHF.

This clone was seen a handful of times. V gene TRBV5-1 combines with J gene TRBJ1-2; 12 nucleotides agree with TRBD1. The CDR3 sequence is 14 residues long. With 4 bases clipped from V and 7 bases from J, the junction kept 5 bases outside the gene matches. In germline, CDR1 is SGHRS, CDR2 YFSETQ. The CDR3: CASSGDRGQGGYTF. The DNA of the CDR3 is TGCGCCAGCAGCGGGGACAGGGGGCAAGGTGGCTACACCTTC.

The chain is built from TRBV5-1 and TRBJ1-1; D may be TRBD1 (6 bases). CDR3 size: 14 residues. V was clipped by 4 bases and J by 1 base, with 11 bases between them. The V gene's germline CDR1 is SGHRS and CDR2 YFSETQ. CDR3 sequence: CASSQDRSNTEAFF. CDR3 nucleotides: TGCGCCAGCAGCCAGGACAGATCGAACACTGAAGCTTTCTTT.

Here the CDR3 reads CASSLWRGQPQHF. The CDR3 DNA is TGTGCCAGCAGTTTATGGCGGGGTCAGCCCCAGCATTTT. V usage is TRBV27 and J usage is TRBJ1-5; no clear D gene. The CDR3 is 13 amino acids. V was pared by 1 base and J by 6 bases, with 7 bases between. CDR1 and CDR2 (germline): MNHEY, SMNVEV (reference sequence).

This clone was detected only once. This chain connects TRBV13 to TRBJ2-3, with 11 bases matching TRBD2. The CDR3 has 16 amino acids. Germline V lookup: CDR1 PRHDT, CDR2 FYEKMQ (reference sequence). Trimming at V came to 5 bases and at J to 3 bases, leaving 7 bases not matched to a gene. This CDR3 is CASSTRLAGTTDTQYF. CDR3 nucleotides: TGTGCCAGCAGCACCCGACTAGCGGGGACGACAGATACGCAGTATTTT.